This record covers a single T cell receptor beta chain. Antigen specificity is unknown. Duration under 3 months, a NOSPECS grade of at least 4, and a Clinical Activity Score of at least 3 characterized the ophthalmopathy patients. Each diagnosis drew on symptoms, thyroxine, TRAb, thyroid ultrasound and orbital computed tomography findings. This sample is drawn from a study of T cells in Graves' hyperthyroidism and ophthalmopathy. Regarding the study as a whole: Ophthalmopathy, which appeared later, was predicted by the model a median about 6 months before onset.

Amplification of TCR beta CDR3 regions was performed using RNA transcripts as template. A first-round RT-PCR of the TCR CDR3 used the HTBI primer set. Using its own MiXCR run on the multiplex PCR reads, TCRdb lists one record per CDR3 protein. The table has approximately 410,000 distinct CDR3 sequences, approximately 15% seen once. Unmatched junction bases numbered 3, after V lost 5 bases and J lost 2 bases. The germline V gene encodes CDR1 SGHRS and CDR2 YFSETQ. This CDR3 has 14 residues. Sample: blood. This chain uses TRBV5-1 with TRBJ2-3, with TRBD1 identical over 9 bases. The sequence came from a man aged 18 to 29 with Graves' ophthalmopathy. The CDR3 sequence is CASRGQGDTDTQYF. The CDR3 region has the DNA TGCGCCAGCAGGGGACAGGGAGACACAGATACGCAGTATTTT. The whole variable domain, filled in from reference TRBV5-1 and TRBJ2-3, reads KAGVTQTPRYLIKTRGQQVTLSCSPISGHRSVSWYQQTPGQGLQFLFEYFSETQRNKGNFPGRFSGRQFSNSRSEMNVSTLELGDSALYLCASRGQGDTDTQYFGPGTRLTVL.